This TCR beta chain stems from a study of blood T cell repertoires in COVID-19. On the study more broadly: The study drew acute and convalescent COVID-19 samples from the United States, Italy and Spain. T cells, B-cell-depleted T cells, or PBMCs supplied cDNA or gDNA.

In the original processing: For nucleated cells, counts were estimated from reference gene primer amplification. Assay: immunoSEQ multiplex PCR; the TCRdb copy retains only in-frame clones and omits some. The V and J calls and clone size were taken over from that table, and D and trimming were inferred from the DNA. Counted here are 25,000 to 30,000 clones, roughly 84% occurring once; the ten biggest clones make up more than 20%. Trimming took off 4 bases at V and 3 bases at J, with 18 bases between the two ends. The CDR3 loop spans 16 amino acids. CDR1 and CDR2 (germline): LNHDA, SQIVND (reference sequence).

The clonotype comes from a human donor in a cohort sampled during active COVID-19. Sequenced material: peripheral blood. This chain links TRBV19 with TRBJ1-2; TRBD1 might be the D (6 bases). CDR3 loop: CASSTPRRGNHYGYTF. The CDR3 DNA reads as TGTGCCAGTAGTACCCCCCGCAGGGGTAATCACTATGGCTACACCTTC.